This TCR beta chain was obtained from a study of cytomegalovirus exposure and HLA in healthy donors (dated by TCRdb to between 2016 and 2019). Regarding the study in general: In an earlier analysis of approximately 640 of the donors, about 260 Gb of sequence data and approximately 120 million unique TCR beta sequences from 150 million to 200 million T cells were reported. About 300 gigabases of sequencing data and tens of millions of unique TCR sequences were included in an early release covering 550 to 800 HLA-typed donors. The genetic ancestry cluster associated with self-reported Caucasian donors included around four fifths of the 398 genotyped donors. The study aimed to test whether signatures of past pathogen exposure could be identified by cataloging public T cell receptors. The T cell repertoires of 666 subjects were profiled by immunosequencing and related to cytomegalovirus serostatus. In addition to the first cohort of 666 subjects, a separate validation cohort of 130 or so different subjects was used. To predict cytomegalovirus infection status, the study brought together high-throughput TCR immunosequencing, statistical association of individual TCRs with disease status, and machine learning. A later analysis re-examined previously published TCR beta repertoires from roughly 720 donors and added high-resolution HLA genotyping to investigate patterns of TCR occurrence. Rather than using new phenotypic data, the later analysis identified candidate immune exposures from TCR beta sequences and from how often those sequences occurred across donors. In an earlier analysis of around 540 of the donors, high-throughput TCR beta sequencing was used to judge whether each TCR beta V gene segment behaved as functional or pseudogenic. Donor age, sex, ethnicity and CMV serostatus were collected together with the repertoire data. A later genetic analysis took genome-wide SNP genotypes for about three fifths of the 666 donors and used that subset as a discovery cohort. Every discovery cohort repertoire had been produced on one sequencing platform. HLA typing included class I and class II loci at four-digit resolution. Typing coverage varied by locus: roughly 620-630 donors for A, B, C, DRB1 and DQB1; more than 500 for DQA1; around 570 for DPA1; 400 to 480 for DPB1. About five DR-DQ haplotypes were treated as single units for association and clustering because of strong linkage in the cohort. Among some 400 genotyped donors of the cohort, an average of approximately 220,000 unique TCR beta nucleotide sequences was sequenced per donor, of which about 19% were non-productive.

Remarks on this clone: Its antigen target is currently unknown.

Receptors were amplified or captured by the immunoSEQ multiplex PCR assay. The multiplex PCR relied on a mix of 60 forward primers for TCR Vbeta segments and 13 reverse primers for TCR Jbeta segments. Amplification of the CDR3 region of rearranged TCR beta genes was performed with a multiplex PCR assay on genomic DNA. On the Illumina HiSeq System, the amplified TCR beta libraries were sequenced as 87-base-pair reads. The paper's processing steps were these. A later analysis counted tens of millions of unique TCR beta chains across the approximately 700 repertoires, and around 9.9 million of these chains were shared by at least two donors. Raw reads were error-corrected and collapsed into unique sequences by a nearest-neighbor algorithm in which closely related sequences were merged to remove PCR and sequencing errors. To assign V, D and J gene segments, CDR3 sequences were aligned to IMGT reference sequences. For a sequence to be retained, a match of at least six nucleotides to both a V gene segment and a J gene segment was required. A rearrangement was called productive if the CDR3 had no stop codons and remained in frame with V and J, and every other rearrangement was called non-productive. CDR3 was defined according to IMGT convention as the region running from the second conserved V-encoded cysteine to the conserved J-encoded phenylalanine. In an earlier analysis of roughly 580 of the donors, sequences lacking an unambiguous match to a single V gene segment were excluded. In an earlier analysis of approximately 550 of the donors, V segments were called functional above 56.7% productive rearrangements and were called segregating when the between-donor standard deviation exceeded 5%. A statistical classification framework was built for diagnosing cytomegalovirus status from the catalog of TCR beta chain sequences. In a later analysis, TCR nucleotide sequences were compared against IMGT/GENE-DB human TR gene sequences so that V and J genes could be assigned. In a later analysis, CDR3 sequences and most-parsimonious VDJ recombination scenarios were assigned using the TCRdist pipeline. A later analysis defined each TCR beta chain by its CDR3 amino acid sequence plus V-gene family, and excluded reads lacking a unique V-gene family. To address suspected cross-contamination and a sequencing artifact, a later analysis removed under 600 highly shared, low-generation-probability nucleotide sequences. For each public chain, a later analysis derived a clonal expansion index from normalized ranks of inferred template counts within each repertoire. Generation probabilities in a later analysis came from a VDJ recombination model fitted to out-of-frame rearrangements, and those results were checked against IGoR. In a later analysis, hypergeometric tests were used to score TCR-TCR, TCR-HLA and TCR-CMV co-occurrence, with a repertoire-size bias correction applied to TCR pairs. A later analysis estimated false discovery rates by permuting HLA or CMV assignments 20 times. In a later analysis, co-occurring TCRs were grouped using DBSCAN, and TCRdist sequence similarity was added for clustering within HLA-allele-positive subsets. For co-occurrence clustering, repertoires with fewer than 30,000 or more than 120,000 public chains were excluded, along with 4 to 6 repertoires with anomalous nucleotide sharing. Here the immuneACCESS table is served through TCRdb, limited to in-frame sequences with V and J called. Missing clones are a known gap in these copies; in checked studies unresolved V genes cover under half, and the rest lacks a known reason. V and J calls and clone size are given by that table; D and trimming were obtained from the DNA. This sample's records show approximately 130,000 clones. The leading ten clones occupy roughly 2% of the sample.

Germline trimming: 8 bases from V, 2 bases from J; junction bases outside gene matches: 6. CDR3 length: 14 amino acids, cysteine to phenylalanine. Only CDR3 DNA remains: 42 bases, in frame from the first base. Looking up the germline V gene yields CDR1 MDHEN and CDR2 SYDVKM. In total, approximately 610 healthy bone marrow donors made up the cohort. Cohort members were all nominally healthy when sampled, although unrecorded immune exposures were likely present. The donor tested CMV seronegative, placing the donor among the roughly 340 seronegative members of the cohort. A peripheral blood sample was collected from each donor, and TCR beta sequencing was performed on peripheral blood mononuclear cells. Genomic DNA was extracted from the blood cell samples with the Qiagen DNeasy Blood Extraction Kit. Broad study findings and their caveats: An earlier analysis of 587 of the donors showed that most TCR beta V segments appeared in productive rearrangements either about 87% or about 30% of the time, which broadly matched IMGT annotations. In a later analysis, the rate of TCR association differed among HLA loci, with DRB1 alleles having the most associated TCRs and HLA-C alleles having the fewest. A later analysis found that HLA-associated TCR beta chains were more clonally expanded and had lower generation probabilities than equally common non-associated chains. A group of highly shared sequence variants was considered likely to be a technical artifact of the sequencing pipeline. The presence/absence analyses assumed that sequencing depth was roughly uniform across donors, and that assumption may not be true. A later genetic analysis reported fewer N-insertions in productive TCRs among donors in an Asian-associated ancestry cluster than the roughly 670-donor mean. This cohort had only TCR beta chains sequenced, and the lack of alpha or paired-chain data limited which features could be detected. Because counts were too low, 15 to 20 rarely observed V segments, including chromosome 9 orphons, were excluded from the earlier analysis of several hundred of the donors. In vitro tests confirmed that a few of the cytomegalovirus-associated TCR beta chains recognize cytomegalovirus antigens. CMV serostatus was the only immune exposure information available for the cohort. A further reported finding was that TCR beta sequences accurately predicted the HLA-A and HLA-B alleles for most subjects in the first cohort. In a later genetic analysis, a missense DCLRE1C variant was associated with V-gene and J-gene trimming of TCR beta chains, and the association was replicated in an independent cohort. Strong co-occurrence of HLA alleles, especially DR and DQ, made assigning TCR associations to individual alleles difficult. Most TCR sequences were seen in very few donors, while some public TCRs were found in many individuals. According to the authors, the approach could potentially be generalized to other disease states and immunological phenotypes. Because HLA typing was missing for some donors at each locus, association tests included only the typed subset. The classifier was reported to diagnose cytomegalovirus status with high specificity and sensitivity in both the original cohort and the validation cohort. Some IMGT-functional V segments, including TRBV6-2 and TRBV6-3, could not be distinguished by the 87-base-pair reads and were therefore excluded. According to a later analysis, parvovirus B19, influenza, CMV and Epstein-Barr virus appeared linked to several top co-occurrence clusters. In the study, 150 to 200 TCR beta chains were listed as associated with cytomegalovirus. A later analysis found that most CMV-associated TCR beta chains appeared HLA-restricted, with HLA associations seemingly driven largely by CMV exposure. A later analysis associated 16,951 TCR beta sequences with specific HLA alleles at a false discovery rate of 0.05. Linkage disequilibrium might explain the correlated functional status among segregating V segments, but an unknown experimental factor could not be excluded.

The specimen sequenced was PBMCs. The rearranged segments are TRBV28 and TRBJ2-1, with TRBD2 matching 7 junction bases. This sequence was found in a woman in her fifties or sixties in good health and CMV-seronegative. The bases are TGTGCCAGCCCTACGGGAGGCCCCTACAATGAGCAGTTCTTC. Its protein reads: CASPTGGPYNEQFF.